The following is a T cell receptor (beta chain) sequence with its context. Trimming cost V 2 bases and J 10 bases, with 12 bases left between them. The CDR3 has 12 residues. CDR1 is SGHRS and CDR2 is YFSETQ in the germline V gene. Measured with immunoSEQ multiplex PCR; TCRdb has only the in-frame clones, and not every one. The sample holds 1,000 or so clones; roughly four fifths are singletons and the top ten take approximately 7.7%. The entry originates in a study of tumor T cells in aggressive B-cell lymphoma. The receptor was isolated from an adult with diffuse large B cell lymphoma. Sequences were obtained from tumor tissue. The chain joins TRBV5-1 to TRBJ1-1; no definite D call. The CDR3 DNA follows: TGCGCCAGCAGCTTATACGGGGAAGTAGCTTTCTTT. Translation: CASSLYGEVAFF.